A single T cell receptor beta chain is shown here with its context. Its antigen is not known. Germline assignment: CDR1 MNHEY and CDR2 SMNVEV (reference sequence). V was shortened by 8 bases and J by 2 bases, with 13 bases between the two germline ends. This CDR3 spans 13 amino acids. The data were taken from a study of cytomegalovirus exposure and HLA in healthy donors. The study ran its PCR with 60 Vbeta and 13 Jbeta primers. TCRdb's table, derived via immunoSEQ multiplex PCR, lists solely in-frame clones and lacks some. The sample includes approximately 150,000 clones, 76% of them seen just once. The study, taken as a whole, reports: The study labeled approximately 150 TCR beta chains cytomegalovirus-associated. For presence/absence analyses, sequencing depth was assumed to be roughly uniform across donors. Later analysis demonstrated an association between a missense DCLRE1C variant and TCR beta V- and J-gene trimming. Reportedly, HLA-A and HLA-B alleles of most subjects were accurately predicted from TCR beta.

Sequenced input: PBMCs. The J gene is TRBJ2-7, the V gene TRBV27; D possibly corresponds to TRBD2 (6 bases). This receptor was taken from a man in his forties in good health and CMV-seronegative. CDR3 nucleotides: TGTGCCAGCCGGAGGGACGGGACCTACGAGCAGTACTTC. Amino acids: CASRRDGTYEQYF.